This T cell receptor (beta chain) was identified in a study of beta chain features in type 1 diabetes. Study-wide findings and caveats: In every one of the four CD4+ subsets, TCRB CDR3s were moderately but significantly shorter in Type 1 diabetes patients.

On this clone: Its specificity is not known.

The ends were cut back, 0 bases at V and 6 bases at J, with 9 bases in the middle. The CDR3 consists of 13 residues. Looked up from germline, CDR1 is SGHDN and CDR2 is FVKESK. CD4+ naive, central memory, regulatory and stem cell-like memory cells were sorted via CD45RO/CCR7/CD25/CD127/CD95/CD27. The investigators reverse transcribed all of the isolated RNA, so they sequenced expressed TCRB transcripts. For naive, central memory and regulatory T cell samples, reads averaged around 3.5 million. Profiling relied on immunoSEQ multiplex PCR, and the TCRdb table lists in-frame clones only, not all of them. This sample has about 620,000 clones, with 15% found just once.

The receptor's source is a man aged 18 to 30 in good health. The material sequenced was naive CD4+ T cells from blood. The V gene is TRBV14, the J gene TRBJ2-7; D remains ambiguous. CDR3 protein: CASSQDLLLEQYF. CDR3 sequence (DNA): TGTGCCAGCAGCCAAGATTTGCTCCTCGAGCAGTACTTC.